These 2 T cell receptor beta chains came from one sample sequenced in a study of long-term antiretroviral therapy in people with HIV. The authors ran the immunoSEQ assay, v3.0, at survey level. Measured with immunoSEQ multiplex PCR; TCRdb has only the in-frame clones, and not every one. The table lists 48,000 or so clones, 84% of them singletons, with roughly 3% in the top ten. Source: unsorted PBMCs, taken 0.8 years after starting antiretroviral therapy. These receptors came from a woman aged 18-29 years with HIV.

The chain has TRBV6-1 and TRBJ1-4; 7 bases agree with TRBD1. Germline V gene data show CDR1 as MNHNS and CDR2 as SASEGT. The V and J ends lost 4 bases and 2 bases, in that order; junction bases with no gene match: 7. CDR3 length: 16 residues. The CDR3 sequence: CASSVRGTATNEKLFF. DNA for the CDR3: TGTGCCAGCAGTGTGCGAGGGACAGCGACTAATGAAAAACTGTTTTTT.

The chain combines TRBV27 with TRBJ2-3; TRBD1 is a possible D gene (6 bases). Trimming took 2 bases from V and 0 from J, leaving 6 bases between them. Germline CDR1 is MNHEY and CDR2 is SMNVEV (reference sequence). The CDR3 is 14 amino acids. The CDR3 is CASSLDRSTDTQYF. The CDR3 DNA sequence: TGTGCCAGCAGTTTAGACAGGAGCACAGATACGCAGTATTTT.